This T cell receptor (beta chain) was sequenced for a study of T cells after yellow fever vaccination. The sample holds a few counts of this clonotype. Using its own MiXCR run on the 5' RACE reads, TCRdb lists one record per CDR3 protein. The sample lists tens of thousands of distinct CDR3 sequences; less than 15% were seen once. Study-wide points: The secondary response was weaker but peaked faster, day 5 versus 15. Few clonotypes appeared in both CD4 and CD8 compartments. Sorted repertoires could include abundant contaminating clonotypes from bulk cells.

The sample consisted of CD8+ T cells not binding an NS4B(214-222) dextramer, sorted from PBMCs, taken roughly 20 days after the first yellow fever vaccination. This TCR came from a man aged 18 to 35 who received the YFV17D yellow fever vaccine.

The CDR3 DNA reads as TGTGCCATCAGCTCCGGGACAGGGTTGGCACCCCTCCACTTT. It encodes CAISSGTGLAPLHF. The rearrangement uses TRBV12-3 or TRBV12-4 and TRBJ1-6, with 9 bases identical to TRBD1. CDR3 length: 14 amino acids. V lost 10 bases and J lost 11; bases outside the gene matches: 12.